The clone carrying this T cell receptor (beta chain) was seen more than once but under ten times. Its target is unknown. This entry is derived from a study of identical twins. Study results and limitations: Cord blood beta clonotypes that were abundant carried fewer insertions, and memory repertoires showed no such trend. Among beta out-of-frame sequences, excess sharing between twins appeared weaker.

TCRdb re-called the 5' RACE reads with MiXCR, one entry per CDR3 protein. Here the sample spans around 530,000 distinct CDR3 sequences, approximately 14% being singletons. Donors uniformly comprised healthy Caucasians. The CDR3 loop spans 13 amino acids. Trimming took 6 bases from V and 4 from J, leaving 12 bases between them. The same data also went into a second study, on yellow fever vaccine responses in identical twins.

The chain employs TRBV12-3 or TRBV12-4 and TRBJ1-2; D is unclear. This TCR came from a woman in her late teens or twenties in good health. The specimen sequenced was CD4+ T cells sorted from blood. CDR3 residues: CASSMSTVYGYTF. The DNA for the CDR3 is TGTGCCAGCAGCATGTCTACCGTCTATGGCTACACCTTC.